This note documents a single TCR beta chain sequence. The sample originates from a study of blood T cell repertoires in COVID-19. The protocol was immunoSEQ multiplex PCR, while the TCRdb copy is restricted to in-frame clones and leaves out a portion. This sample has 150,000 to 200,000 clones, with around 81% found just once. Germline lookup yields CDR1 MRHNA and CDR2 SNTAGT. V was cut by 9 bases and J by 9 bases, with 21 bases left in between. The CDR3 has 15 residues. Material: peripheral blood. This sequence was found in a man between 60 and 75 years old with active or convalescent COVID-19. The rearrangement uses TRBV6-4 and TRBJ1-6, with D tentatively TRBD1 (6 bases). CDR3: CARRFSRGVGSPLHF. Here the CDR3 DNA reads TGTGCCAGGAGATTCTCCAGGGGAGTGGGTTCACCCCTCCACTTT.